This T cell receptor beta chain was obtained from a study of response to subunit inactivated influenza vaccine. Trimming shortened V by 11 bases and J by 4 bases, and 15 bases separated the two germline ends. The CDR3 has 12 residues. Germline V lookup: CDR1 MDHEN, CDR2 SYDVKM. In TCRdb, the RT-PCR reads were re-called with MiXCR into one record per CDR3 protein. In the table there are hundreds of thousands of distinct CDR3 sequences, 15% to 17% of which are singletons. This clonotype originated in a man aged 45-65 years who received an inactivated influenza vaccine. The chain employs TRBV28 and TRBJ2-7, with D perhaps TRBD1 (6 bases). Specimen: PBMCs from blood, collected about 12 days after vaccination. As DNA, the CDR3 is TGTGCCGGGGGCAGGACGGGTTACGAGCAGTACTTC. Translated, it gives CAGGRTGYEQYF.